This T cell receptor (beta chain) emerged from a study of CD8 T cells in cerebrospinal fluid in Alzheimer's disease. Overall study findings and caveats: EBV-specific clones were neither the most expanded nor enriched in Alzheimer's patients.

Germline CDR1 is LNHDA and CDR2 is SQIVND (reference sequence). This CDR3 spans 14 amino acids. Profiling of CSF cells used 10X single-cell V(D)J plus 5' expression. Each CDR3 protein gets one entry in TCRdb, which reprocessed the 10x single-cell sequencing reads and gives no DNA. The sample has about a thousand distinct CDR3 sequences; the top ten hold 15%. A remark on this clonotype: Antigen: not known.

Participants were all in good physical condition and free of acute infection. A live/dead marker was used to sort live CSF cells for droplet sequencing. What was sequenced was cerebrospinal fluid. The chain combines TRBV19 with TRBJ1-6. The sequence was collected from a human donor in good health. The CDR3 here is CASSMGRSNSPLHF.